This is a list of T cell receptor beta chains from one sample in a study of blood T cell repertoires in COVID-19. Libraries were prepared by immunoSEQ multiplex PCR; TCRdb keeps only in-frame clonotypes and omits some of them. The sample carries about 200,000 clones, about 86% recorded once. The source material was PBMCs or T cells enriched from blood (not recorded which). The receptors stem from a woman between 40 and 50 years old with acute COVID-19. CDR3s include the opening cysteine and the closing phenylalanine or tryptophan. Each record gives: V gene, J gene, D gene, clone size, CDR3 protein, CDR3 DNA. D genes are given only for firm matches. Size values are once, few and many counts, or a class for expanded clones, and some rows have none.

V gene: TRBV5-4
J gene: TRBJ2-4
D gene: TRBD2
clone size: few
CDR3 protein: CASSLSTGGPLAKNIQYF
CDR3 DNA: TGTGCCAGCAGCTTGTCAACGGGAGGGCCACTAGCCAAAAACATTCAGTACTTC

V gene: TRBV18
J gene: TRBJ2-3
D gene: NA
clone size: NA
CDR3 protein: CASSPQADTQYF
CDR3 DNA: TGTGCCAGCTCACCTCAGGCCGATACGCAGTATTTT

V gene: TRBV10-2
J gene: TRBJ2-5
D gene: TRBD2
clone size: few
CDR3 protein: CASRAGGAFQETQYF
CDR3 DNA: TGCGCCAGCAGGGCCGGGGGGGCGTTCCAAGAGACCCAGTACTTC

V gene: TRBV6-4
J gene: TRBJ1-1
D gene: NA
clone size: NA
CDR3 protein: CASRREDSGGNEAFF
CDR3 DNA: TGTGCCAGCAGAAGGGAGGACTCGGGTGGAAATGAAGCTTTCTTT

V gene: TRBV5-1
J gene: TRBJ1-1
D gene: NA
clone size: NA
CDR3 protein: CASSTALTAMNTEAFF
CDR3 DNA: TGCGCCAGCAGCACCGCCTTGACAGCCATGAACACTGAAGCTTTCTTT

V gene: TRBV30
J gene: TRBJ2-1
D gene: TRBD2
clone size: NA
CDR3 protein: CAWEVAGVNNEQFF
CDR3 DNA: TGTGCCTGGGAAGTAGCGGGAGTTAATAATGAGCAGTTCTTC

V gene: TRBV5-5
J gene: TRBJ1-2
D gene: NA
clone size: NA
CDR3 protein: CASSVERTSAGYTF
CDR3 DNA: TGTGCCAGCAGCGTTGAGAGGACATCCGCTGGCTACACCTTC

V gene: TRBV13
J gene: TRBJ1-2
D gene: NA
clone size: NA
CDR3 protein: CASSSGTVPNYGYTF
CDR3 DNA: TGTGCCAGCAGCTCAGGAACAGTCCCTAACTATGGCTACACCTTC

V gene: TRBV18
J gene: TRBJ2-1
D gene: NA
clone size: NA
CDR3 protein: CASSPWRQDPTSKNEQFF
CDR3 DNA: TGTGCCAGCTCACCGTGGAGGCAGGACCCCACTAGTAAGAATGAGCAGTTCTTC

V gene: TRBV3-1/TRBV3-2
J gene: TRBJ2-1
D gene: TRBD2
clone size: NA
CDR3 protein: CASSRGTSGKDEQFF
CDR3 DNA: TGTGCCAGCAGCCGAGGGACTAGCGGGAAGGATGAGCAGTTCTTC

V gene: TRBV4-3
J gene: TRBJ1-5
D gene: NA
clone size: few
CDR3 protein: CASSPGLGQPQHF
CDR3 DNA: TGCGCCAGCAGCCCGGGGTTGGGGCAGCCCCAGCATTTT

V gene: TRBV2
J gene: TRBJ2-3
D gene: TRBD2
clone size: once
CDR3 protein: CASSEAQLAGVADTQYF
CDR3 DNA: TGTGCCAGCAGTGAAGCTCAGCTAGCGGGAGTGGCAGATACGCAGTATTTT

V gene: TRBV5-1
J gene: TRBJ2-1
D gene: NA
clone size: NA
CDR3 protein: CASSLEASVRYNEQFF
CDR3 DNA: TGCGCCAGCAGCTTGGAGGCTAGCGTTAGATACAATGAGCAGTTCTTC

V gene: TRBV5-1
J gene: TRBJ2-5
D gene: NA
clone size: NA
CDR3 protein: CASRETLEDQETQYF
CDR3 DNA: TGCGCCAGCAGGGAGACCCTCGAGGACCAAGAGACCCAGTACTTC

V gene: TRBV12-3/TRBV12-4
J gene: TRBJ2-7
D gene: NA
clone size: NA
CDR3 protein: CASSSLRTEGYF
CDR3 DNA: TGTGCCAGCAGCTCCCTCCGGACAGAGGGGTACTTC

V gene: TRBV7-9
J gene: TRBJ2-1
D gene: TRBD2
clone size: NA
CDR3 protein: CASSLASGRPPYNEQFF
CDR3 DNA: TGTGCCAGCAGCTTAGCTAGCGGGAGACCCCCCTACAATGAGCAGTTCTTC

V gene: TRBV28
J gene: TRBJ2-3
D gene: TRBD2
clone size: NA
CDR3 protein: CASSLGGSGTDTQYF
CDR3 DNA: TGTGCCAGCAGTTTAGGAGGTAGCGGGACAGATACGCAGTATTTT

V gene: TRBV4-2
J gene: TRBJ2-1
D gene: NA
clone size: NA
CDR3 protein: CASSQDFREQFF
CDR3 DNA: TGTGCCAGCAGCCAAGATTTCCGGGAGCAGTTCTTC

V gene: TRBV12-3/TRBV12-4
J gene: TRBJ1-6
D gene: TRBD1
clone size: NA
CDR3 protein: CASRDRNSPLHF
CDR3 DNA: TGTGCCAGCCGGGACAGGAATTCACCCCTCCACTTT

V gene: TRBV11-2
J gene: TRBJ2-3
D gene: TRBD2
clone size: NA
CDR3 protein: CASSFVLLAGGVADTQYF
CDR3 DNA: TGTGCCAGCAGCTTTGTTCTCCTAGCGGGAGGAGTCGCAGATACGCAGTATTTT

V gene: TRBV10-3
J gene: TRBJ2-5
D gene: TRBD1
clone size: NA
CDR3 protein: CAISVGQAGETQYF
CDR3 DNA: TGTGCCATCAGTGTAGGACAGGCAGGGGAGACCCAGTACTTC

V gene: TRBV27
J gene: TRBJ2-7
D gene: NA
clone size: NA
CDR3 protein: CASSFTSSYEQYF
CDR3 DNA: TGTGCCAGCAGTTTTACGAGCTCCTACGAGCAGTACTTC

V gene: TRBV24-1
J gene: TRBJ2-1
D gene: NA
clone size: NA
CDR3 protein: CATRGGRTNEQFF
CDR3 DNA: TGTGCCACCAGAGGAGGCCGAACGAATGAGCAGTTCTTC

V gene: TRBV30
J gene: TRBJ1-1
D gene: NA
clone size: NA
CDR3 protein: CAWTPLGGYRAEAFF
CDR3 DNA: TGTGCCTGGACTCCCCTGGGGGGGTATCGCGCTGAAGCTTTCTTT

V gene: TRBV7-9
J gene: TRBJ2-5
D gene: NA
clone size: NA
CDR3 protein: CASTFGTTQETQYF
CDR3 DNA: TGTGCCAGCACCTTCGGGACAACCCAAGAGACCCAGTACTTC

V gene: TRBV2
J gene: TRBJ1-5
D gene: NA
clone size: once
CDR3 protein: CASSELAVNQPQHF
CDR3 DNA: TGTGCCAGCAGTGAATTGGCGGTTAATCAGCCCCAGCATTTT

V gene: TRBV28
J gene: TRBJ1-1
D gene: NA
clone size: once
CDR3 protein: CASGNFEAFF
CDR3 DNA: TGTGCCAGCGGTAACTTTGAAGCTTTCTTT

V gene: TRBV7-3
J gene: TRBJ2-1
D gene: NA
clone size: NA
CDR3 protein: CASSLAPNNEQFF
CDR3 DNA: TGTGCCAGCAGCTTAGCCCCTAACAATGAGCAGTTCTTC

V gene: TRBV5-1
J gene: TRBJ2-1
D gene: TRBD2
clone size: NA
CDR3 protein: CASSFGLAGWSSYNEQFF
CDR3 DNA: TGCGCCAGCAGCTTCGGACTAGCGGGGTGGAGCTCCTACAATGAGCAGTTCTTC

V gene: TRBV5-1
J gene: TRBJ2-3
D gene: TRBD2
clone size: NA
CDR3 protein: CASSLALAGDPDTQYF
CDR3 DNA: TGCGCCAGCAGCTTGGCCCTAGCGGGAGATCCAGATACGCAGTATTTT

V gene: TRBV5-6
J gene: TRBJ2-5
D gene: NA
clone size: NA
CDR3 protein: CASAWGEETQYF
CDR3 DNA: TGTGCCAGCGCCTGGGGGGAAGAGACCCAGTACTTC

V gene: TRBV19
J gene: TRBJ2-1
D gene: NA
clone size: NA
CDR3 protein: CASSMMKLGANEQFF
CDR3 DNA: TGTGCCAGTAGTATGATGAAACTAGGTGCGAATGAGCAGTTCTTC

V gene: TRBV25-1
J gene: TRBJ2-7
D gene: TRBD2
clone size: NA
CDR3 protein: CASRGTSGSYEQYF
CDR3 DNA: TGTGCCAGCAGGGGGACTAGCGGGAGTTACGAGCAGTACTTC

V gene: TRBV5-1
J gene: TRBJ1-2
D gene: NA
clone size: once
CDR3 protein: CASSLNPAASGYTF
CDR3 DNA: TGCGCCAGCAGCTTGAATCCGGCGGCTAGTGGCTACACCTTC

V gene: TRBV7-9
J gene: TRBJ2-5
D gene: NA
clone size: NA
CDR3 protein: CASSLPTPNRQETQYF
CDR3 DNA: TGTGCCAGCAGCTTACCGACACCAAACAGACAAGAGACCCAGTACTTC

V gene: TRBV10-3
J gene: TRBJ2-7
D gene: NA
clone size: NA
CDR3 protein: CAITTGQPYEQYF
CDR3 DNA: TGTGCCATCACCACTGGACAGCCCTACGAGCAGTACTTC

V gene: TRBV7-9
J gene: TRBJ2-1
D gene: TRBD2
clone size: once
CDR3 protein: CASSLGMGREGRNEQFF
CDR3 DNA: TGTGCCAGCAGCTTAGGCATGGGACGGGAGGGCCGCAATGAGCAGTTCTTC

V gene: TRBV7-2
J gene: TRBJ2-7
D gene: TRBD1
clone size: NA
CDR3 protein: CASSPTLGQGGNEQYF
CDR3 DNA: TGTGCCAGCAGTCCGACCCTTGGACAGGGCGGGAACGAGCAGTACTTC

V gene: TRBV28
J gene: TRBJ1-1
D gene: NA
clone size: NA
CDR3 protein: CASSPRETGYTEAFF
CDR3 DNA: TGTGCCAGCAGTCCCCGAGAAACAGGGTACACTGAAGCTTTCTTT

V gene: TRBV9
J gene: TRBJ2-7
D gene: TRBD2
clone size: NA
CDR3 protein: CASSPSASGPYEQYF
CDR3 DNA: TGTGCCAGCAGCCCCAGCGCTAGCGGACCTTACGAGCAGTACTTC

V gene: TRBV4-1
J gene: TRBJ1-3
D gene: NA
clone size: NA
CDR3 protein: CASSPGQGRTGNTIYF
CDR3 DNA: TGCGCCAGCAGCCCCGGGCAGGGAAGGACTGGAAACACCATATATTTT

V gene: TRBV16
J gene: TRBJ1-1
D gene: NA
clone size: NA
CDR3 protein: CASRSGGNTEAFF
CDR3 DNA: TGTGCCAGCCGATCCGGGGGGAACACTGAAGCTTTCTTT